One sample yielded the 24 T cell receptor beta chains listed below, sequenced in a study of molecular identifiers for immune sequencing clone quantification. Via MiXCR, TCRdb re-called the PCR reads, giving one row per CDR3 protein. The data contain 460,000 or so distinct CDR3 sequences, roughly 24% of them singletons. Sequencing used naive CD8+ T cells from blood, with Jurkat cell RNA spiked in. Subset here: FACS-sorted CD8+CD4-CCR7+CD45RA+ naive T cells. The receptors were sampled from a human donor in good health. Some libraries in this study had Jurkat cell RNA spiked in.

Note on this clonotype: This could be a read error, since a much larger clone is one nucleotide away. The rearrangement joins TRBV28 to TRBJ2-6; 9 nucleotides align to TRBD1. CDR1 is MDHEN and CDR2 is SYDVKM in the germline V gene. This CDR3 has 20 residues. CDR3 coding DNA: TGTGCCAGCAGTTTATGGGGCAAGGTGGGACAGGGTACTGGGGCCGACGTCCTGACTTTC. Protein: CASSLWGKVGQGTGADVLTF.

With regard to this clonotype: A much larger clonotype is one base distant, so this may be a read error. V is TRBV20-1 and J is TRBJ2-7, with D unresolved. Germline values: CDR1 DFQATT, CDR2 SNEGSKA (reference sequence). This CDR3 comprises 13 residues. The chain's CDR3 is CSARDLSSYAQYF. As DNA, the CDR3 is TGCAGTGCTAGGGATCTTAGCTCCTACGCGCAGTACTTC.

This clonotype was detected many times. The chain combines TRBV28 with TRBJ1-5; D might be TRBD1 (5 bases). Germline CDR1 MDHEN, CDR2 SYDVKM. The CDR3 has 15 residues. Trimming took 5 bases from V and 0 from J, leaving 11 bases between them. The CDR3 protein is CASSRDTGSNQPQHF. Here the CDR3 DNA reads TGTGCCAGCAGTCGGGATACAGGTAGCAATCAGCCCCAGCATTTT.

In its sample, this clonotype was seen many times. The gene calls are TRBV12-3 or TRBV12-4 and TRBJ2-2; D may be TRBD1 (5 bases). The CDR3 sequence is 14 residues long. V was trimmed by 6 bases and J by 1 base, leaving 9 bases between them. CDR3 nucleotides: TGTGCCAGCAGACAGACAGTGAACACCGGGGAGCTGTTTTTT. It specifies CASRQTVNTGELFF.

Many counts were recorded for this clonotype. This chain links TRBV7-9 with TRBJ2-7; D is unresolved. Germline loops: CDR1 SEHNR, CDR2 FQNEAQ (reference sequence). The CDR3 loop spans 11 amino acids. V dropped 6 bases and J dropped 0 bases, with 3 bases sitting between them. The CDR3 DNA is TGTGCCAGCAGTCTCTCCTACGAGCAGTACTTC. As protein: CASSLSYEQYF.

This clonotype was detected only a few times. CDR3 region: CASRTSGAQNTQYF. For the CDR3, the DNA is TGTGCCAGCAGGACTAGCGGGGCACAGAACACGCAGTATTTT. V is TRBV5-4 and J is TRBJ2-3, with 11 bases that match TRBD2. Trimming took 5 bases from V and 9 from J; bases not matched to a gene: 8. This CDR3 spans 14 amino acids. In germline, CDR1 is SGHNT, CDR2 YYREEE (reference sequence).

The chain employs TRBV14 and TRBJ2-7, with a weak D call TRBD2 (6 bases). Germline CDR1 is SGHDN and CDR2 is FVKESK. This CDR3 spans 14 amino acids. V was cut by 4 bases and J by 4 bases, with 14 bases left in between. CDR3 nucleotides: TGTGCCAGCAGCCGGGACTCAAGCTGGTACGAGCAGTACTTC. It yields the protein CASSRDSSWYEQYF. Together with reference TRBV14 and TRBJ2-7, the CDR3 gives the full variable domain: EAGVTQFPSHSVIEKGQTVTLRCDPISGHDNLYWYRRVMGKEIKFLLHFVKESKQDESGMPNNRFLAERTGGTYSTLKVQPAELEDSGVYFCASSRDSSWYEQYFGPGTRLTVT.

Notes on this clonotype: The germline gene is not matched at one end of the junction; a read error may be the cause. The chain uses TRBV13 and TRBJ2-1; TRBD2 aligns across 15 bases. Germline CDR1 is PRHDT and CDR2 is FYEKMQ (reference sequence). There are 15 residues in the CDR3. CDR3 loop: CASSWTSGGVSEQSF. DNA for the CDR3: TGTGCCAGCAGCTGGACTAGCGGGGGGGTAAGTGAGCAGTCCTTC.

This clonotype came up a few times. The chain combines TRBV11-2 with TRBJ2-2; 11 bases line up with TRBD2. The germline V gene encodes CDR1 SGHAT and CDR2 FQNNGV. V dropped 7 bases and J dropped 5; count of bases not matched to a gene: 18. The CDR3 runs to 19 residues. The CDR3 reads CASTLPNSGGAIRTGELFF. In DNA form, the CDR3 reads TGTGCCAGCACCCTTCCGAATAGCGGGGGGGCTATTCGGACCGGGGAGCTGTTTTTT.

This clonotype has just a few counts. The chain has TRBV28 and TRBJ2-7; TRBD1 aligns across 8 bases. The CDR3 is 18 residues long. V lost 5 bases and J lost 4; bases outside the gene matches: 19. Looked up from germline, CDR1 is MDHEN and CDR2 is SYDVKM. DNA of the CDR3: TGTGCCAGCAGTCCCTTTACGGGACAGGTGGGTATAAGGTACGAGCAGTACTTC. Encoded protein: CASSPFTGQVGIRYEQYF.

At least ten counts were recorded for this clonotype. The chain combines TRBV6-5 with TRBJ1-1; D not resolved. V was shortened by 2 bases and J by 2 bases, with 9 bases between the two germline ends. The CDR3 is 14 amino acids. Germline assignment: CDR1 MNHEY and CDR2 SVGAGI. Written as DNA, the CDR3 is TGTGCCAGCAGTTACGCCGACCTAAACACTGAAGCTTTCTTT. Its protein is CASSYADLNTEAFF.

Concerning this clonotype itself: This may stem from a read error, because a much larger clone lies one nucleotide away. V gene TRBV7-9 combines with J gene TRBJ2-3; 13 nucleotides line up with TRBD2. Germline CDR1 and CDR2: SEHNR and FQNEAQ (reference sequence). The CDR3 loop spans 17 amino acids. Here the CDR3 DNA reads TGTGCCAGCAGCTCTCCCGGACTAGCGGGGGAGACAGGTACGCAGTATTTT. Its translation is CASSSPGLAGETGTQYF. Together with reference TRBV7-9 and TRBJ2-3, the CDR3 gives the full variable domain: DTGVSQNPRHKITKRGQNVTFRCDPISEHNRLYWYRQTLGQGPEFLTYFQNEAQLEKSRLLSDRFSAERPKGSFSTLEIQRTEQGDSAMYLCASSSPGLAGETGTQYFGPGTRLTVL.

As for this clonotype: This may come from a read error, since a much larger clone is one base off. The chain employs TRBV12-3 or TRBV12-4 and TRBJ2-1, with D perhaps matching TRBD1 (5 bases). The CDR3 runs 13 residues. V was trimmed by 4 bases and J by 10 bases, leaving 14 bases between them. The CDR3 coding sequence is TGTGCCAGCAGTTCAACCCTGAGACAGGAGCAGTTCTTC. Residues: CASSSTLRQEQFF.

The J gene is TRBJ2-1, the V gene TRBV14; 9 nucleotides match TRBD2. Germline values: CDR1 SGHDN, CDR2 FVKESK. There are 15 residues in the CDR3. The J segment lost 7 bases and the V segment lost 4 bases, leaving 8 bases of the junction unmatched. The CDR3 DNA is TGTGCCAGCAGCCGGACTAGCGTAGAAGCAAATGAGCAGTTCTTC. Its translation is CASSRTSVEANEQFF.

This clonotype was picked up a small number of times. The gene calls are TRBV5-1 and TRBJ2-7; D perhaps matches TRBD2 (5 bases). Germline CDR1 is SGHRS and CDR2 is YFSETQ. There are 14 residues in the CDR3. V was shortened by 7 bases and J by 4 bases, with 18 bases between the two germline ends. Written as DNA, the CDR3 is TGCGCCAGCGGCGAGGGCATGACCGGATACGAGCAGTACTTC. Amino acids: CASGEGMTGYEQYF.

The chain uses TRBV9 and TRBJ1-5; D is perhaps TRBD1 (5 bases). V lost 7 bases and J lost 7, with 15 bases in between. Germline-derived CDR1 and CDR2 are SGDLS and YYNGEE. The CDR3 has 13 amino acids. The CDR3 DNA reads as TGTGCCAGCCGCGGGGGGGGTGGGCAGCCCCAGCATTTT. It specifies CASRGGGGQPQHF.

This clonotype was seen more than once but under ten times. A read error may produce the germline difference seen at one junction end. The genes are TRBV7-6 and TRBJ1-1; no clear D gene. This CDR3 contains 15 residues. Germline CDR1 and CDR2: SGHVS and FNYEAQ. CDR3 nucleotide sequence: TGTGCCAGCAGCTCAACTATAAGCGGAGGCACTGAAGCTTCCTTT. Protein sequence: CASSSTISGGTEASF.

Points on this clonotype: One junction end does not reproduce the germline sequence, and a read error may be involved. This sequence joins TRBV18 and TRBJ2-7; D gene ambiguous. The germline V gene has CDR1 KGHSH and CDR2 LQKENI. The CDR3 extends over 15 amino acids. The CDR3 coding sequence is TGTGCCAGCTCACCAACAGCCCTAACTTCCTACGAGCAGTGCTTC. Protein product: CASSPTALTSYEQCF.

This clonotype was picked up a small number of times. The V gene is TRBV24-1, the J gene TRBJ2-2; weak D call: TRBD1 (6 bases). V was cut by 3 bases and J by 2 bases, with 12 bases left in between. This CDR3 region has 16 residues. From germline, CDR1 is KGHDR and CDR2 SFDVKD. CDR3 bases: TGTGCCACCAGTGATCACCGGGACACCAACACCGGGGAGCTGTTTTTT. Translated: CATSDHRDTNTGELFF.

The chain has TRBV7-6 and TRBJ2-3, with TRBD2 matching 14 bases. This CDR3 is built from 19 residues. The V and J ends lost 5 bases and 5 bases, in that order; junction bases with no gene match: 15. Germline-derived CDR1 and CDR2 are SGHVS and FNYEAQ. CDR3 in amino acids: CASSHTILTSGGEEDTQYF. The DNA of the CDR3 is TGTGCCAGCAGCCACACAATCCTGACTAGCGGGGGGGAGGAAGATACGCAGTATTTT.

Worth noting for this clonotype: This sequence may be a read error, since a much larger clone differs from it by one base. This chain uses TRBV10-2 with TRBJ2-3, with D perhaps assigned TRBD1 or TRBD2 (6 bases each). Per germline, CDR1 WSHSY and CDR2 SAAADI. The CDR3 runs 14 residues. CDR3 amino acids: CASFEGGSTDTQNF. The CDR3 bases are TGCGCCAGCTTCGAGGGGGGTAGCACAGATACGCAGAATTTT.

About this clonotype: This may stem from a read error, because a much larger clone lies one nucleotide away. Here the CDR3 omits its conserved ending phenylalanine or tryptophan, so a read error is the likely source. This chain links TRBV4-3 with TRBJ1-4; 7 positions agree with TRBD1. The CDR3 has 15 amino acids. Per the germline V gene, CDR1 is LGHNA and CDR2 is YSLEER. The V and J ends lost 3 bases and 8 bases, in that order; junction bases with no gene match: 9. In DNA form, the CDR3 reads TGCGCCAGCAGCCAGTCACAGGGGATGAGGGAAAAACTGTTTTTA. Amino acids: CASSQSQGMREKLFL.

The rearrangement joins TRBV5-4 to TRBJ1-2, with 7 bases identical to TRBD1. Per germline, CDR1 SGHNT and CDR2 YYREEE (reference sequence). CDR3 length: 14 amino acids. The V segment lost 3 bases and the J segment 4 bases; nucleotides outside the gene matches: 6. The CDR3, as DNA: TGTGCCAGCAGCTCGGAGGAGGGGGCCTATGGCTACACCTTC. Translation gives CASSSEEGAYGYTF.

The chain is built from TRBV11-2 and TRBJ2-3, with 8 bases aligning to TRBD2. The CDR3 covers 16 residues. The germline V gene encodes CDR1 SGHAT and CDR2 FQNNGV. V shed 2 bases and J 0 bases; nucleotides not matched to a gene: 4. CDR3 sequence (DNA): TGTGCCAGCAGCTTAAGAAGCGGGGGTAGCACAGATACGCAGTATTTT. As protein: CASSLRSGGSTDTQYF.